Each of the 32 T cell receptor beta chains below was sequenced from the same sample in a study of blood T cell repertoires in COVID-19. TCRdb keeps only in-frame clones here, not all; method: immunoSEQ multiplex PCR. The sample includes a few hundred thousand clones, more than 70% of them seen just once. The material sequenced was peripheral blood. The source of these receptors is a woman aged 45 to 65 with acute or convalescent COVID-19.

This chain connects TRBV5-1 to TRBJ2-3; 10 nucleotides match TRBD2. The ends lost 7 bases at V and 2 bases at J; junction bases unmatched: 7. Per germline, CDR1 SGHRS and CDR2 YFSETQ. CDR3 size: 15 residues. The CDR3 sequence is CASGGAGGTTDTQYF. The CDR3 DNA sequence: TGCGCCAGCGGGGGAGCGGGAGGGACCACAGATACGCAGTATTTT.

The chain recombines TRBV30 with TRBJ2-7, with D possibly TRBD2 on 6 matching bases. V was clipped by 1 base and J by 3 bases, with 7 bases between them. CDR3 length: 12 residues. In germline, CDR1 is GTSNPN, CDR2 SVGIG (reference sequence). The DNA for the CDR3 is TGTGCCTGGAGTGGGGACTTCTACGAGCAGTACTTC. Its translation is CAWSGDFYEQYF.

J is TRBJ1-2 and V is TRBV5-1; D might be TRBD1 (5 bases). Trimming took off 0 bases at V and 5 bases at J, with 20 bases between the two ends. The CDR3 length is 17 residues. From germline, CDR1 is SGHRS and CDR2 YFSETQ. The CDR3 here is CASSLAGADLGRYGYTF. In DNA form, the CDR3 reads TGCGCCAGCAGCTTGGCCGGGGCGGACCTGGGGAGGTATGGCTACACCTTC.

The V and J genes are TRBV6-6 and TRBJ1-1; 7 nucleotides align to TRBD1. Germline trimming cut 5 bases from V and 2 bases from J; bases unmatched to any gene: 11. The CDR3 runs 16 residues. Per germline, CDR1 MNHNY and CDR2 SVGAGI (reference sequence). Here the CDR3 reads CASSPNRGGFNTEAFF. The CDR3 coding sequence is TGTGCCAGCAGTCCTAACAGGGGAGGTTTTAACACTGAAGCTTTCTTT.

This chain connects TRBV5-1 to TRBJ2-1; 8 bases fit TRBD1. V shed 4 bases, J shed 3 bases, and the junction held 9 bases outside the gene matches. The CDR3 extends over 16 amino acids. CDR1 and CDR2 from the germline V gene are SGHRS and YFSETQ. CDR3 residues: CASSRNTGGYYNEQFF. CDR3 bases: TGCGCCAGCAGCCGGAACACAGGGGGTTACTACAATGAGCAGTTCTTC.

The chain has TRBV28 and TRBJ2-7, with D possibly TRBD2 on 5 matching bases. Germline V lookup: CDR1 MDHEN, CDR2 SYDVKM. Trimming pared 2 bases from V and 2 bases from J, leaving 10 bases between. CDR3 length: 14 residues. The DNA for the CDR3 is TGTGCCAGCAGTTTAGCGGGTGGGGCCTACGAGCAGTACTTC. Protein: CASSLAGGAYEQYF. Looking up the rest from reference TRBV28 and TRBJ2-7 gives the full variable domain: DVKVTQSSRYLVKRTGEKVFLECVQDMDHENMFWYRQDPGLGLRLIYFSYDVKMKEKGDIPEGYSVSREKKERFSLILESASTNQTSMYLCASSLAGGAYEQYFGPGTRLTVT.

The V gene is TRBV5-1, the J gene TRBJ2-3; 10 nucleotides line up with TRBD2. This CDR3 has 15 residues. Germline CDR1 is SGHRS and CDR2 is YFSETQ. V trimming: 6 bases; J trimming: 2 bases; junction bases outside the gene matches: 6. CDR3 in amino acids: CASNPSGSNTDTQYF. CDR3 nucleotides: TGCGCCAGCAACCCTAGCGGGAGTAACACAGATACGCAGTATTTT.

Here the CDR3 reads CASSPNSQVDYGYTF. CDR3 DNA sequence: TGCGCCAGCAGCCCCAATTCACAGGTGGACTATGGCTACACCTTC. The chain carries TRBV5-1 and TRBJ1-2; tentatively, D is TRBD1 (5 bases). This CDR3 has 15 residues. The V and J ends lost 4 bases and 3 bases respectively, with 16 bases between them. Germline CDR1 reads SGHRS; CDR2 reads YFSETQ.

The chain carries TRBV7-2 and TRBJ2-2, with 10 positions matching TRBD2. The CDR3 loop spans 14 amino acids. The V segment lost 5 bases and the J segment 4 bases; nucleotides outside the gene matches: 1. Germline V gene data show CDR1 as SGHTA and CDR2 as FQGNSA. CDR3 nucleotides: TGTGCCAGCAGCCCTAGCGGGGGCACCGGGGAGCTGTTTTTT. Encoded protein: CASSPSGGTGELFF.

This sequence joins TRBV10-3 and TRBJ2-7; 13 positions match TRBD2. V gave up 0 bases and J gave up 3 bases; unmatched junction bases: 11. This CDR3 is 19 amino acids long. Germline assignment: CDR1 ENHRY and CDR2 SYGVKD. The CDR3 sequence is CAISESIYETSGRVYEQYF. Written as DNA, the CDR3 is TGTGCCATCAGTGAGTCGATATACGAAACTAGCGGGAGGGTCTACGAGCAGTACTTC.

V gene TRBV6-1 combines with J gene TRBJ2-3; perhaps TRBD2 as D (5 bases). The CDR3 sequence is 14 residues long. Germline loops: CDR1 MNHNS, CDR2 SASEGT. Trimming took off 2 bases at V and 0 bases at J, with 6 bases between the two ends. The CDR3 DNA sequence: TGTGCCAGCAGTGAACGGACTAGCACAGATACGCAGTATTTT. Its translation is CASSERTSTDTQYF.

The J gene is TRBJ2-1, the V gene TRBV18; 9 positions match TRBD2. Germline CDR1 is KGHSH and CDR2 is LQKENI. V trimming: 3 bases; J trimming: 10 bases; junction bases outside the gene matches: 10. The CDR3 is made up of 15 amino acids. The CDR3 loop reads CASSPPSGMRGEQFF. For the CDR3, the DNA is TGTGCCAGCTCACCTCCTAGCGGGATGCGTGGAGAGCAGTTCTTC.

The chain uses TRBV28 and TRBJ1-4; 7 bases match TRBD1. The CDR3 is 18 residues long. V lost 6 bases and J lost 0; bases outside the gene matches: 13. Germline loops: CDR1 MDHEN, CDR2 SYDVKM. The CDR3 sequence: CASRPSGQPYATNEKLFF. CDR3 bases: TGTGCCAGCAGGCCGTCGGGACAGCCTTATGCAACTAATGAAAAACTGTTTTTT.

For the CDR3, the DNA is TGTGCCAGCAGTGAATCGGGGTTGGCTGGACTGGGCACTGAAGCTTTCTTT. It yields the protein CASSESGLAGLGTEAFF. The rearrangement joins TRBV25-1 to TRBJ1-1; D is uncertain. With 1 base removed from V and 4 bases from J, the gap between germline ends came to 19 bases. CDR3 length: 17 residues. Germline values: CDR1 MGHDK, CDR2 SYGVNS.

V usage is TRBV11-3 and J usage is TRBJ2-5; 8 bases line up with TRBD2. J lost 7 bases, V lost 6 bases, and 10 bases had no gene match. Germline loops: CDR1 SGHNT, CDR2 YENEEA. This CDR3 comprises 14 residues. CDR3 region: CASSYSGTRGTQYF. Written as DNA, the CDR3 is TGTGCCAGCAGTTATAGCGGGACCAGGGGGACCCAGTACTTC.

This chain joins TRBV7-6 and TRBJ1-4; TRBD1 matches 9 bases. The junction had 2 bases not matched to a gene; V was cut back by 1 base and J by 5 bases. Germline loops: CDR1 SGHVS, CDR2 FNYEAQ. The CDR3 length is 15 residues. CDR3 sequence reads: CASSLGTGANEKLFF. The CDR3 DNA sequence: TGTGCCAGCAGCTTAGGGACAGGGGCGAATGAAAAACTGTTTTTT.

This clone was found a few times. The V and J genes are TRBV7-2 and TRBJ2-1; 7 bases are a match to TRBD1. This CDR3 comprises 16 residues. In germline, CDR1 is SGHTA, CDR2 FQGNSA. The V and J ends lost 2 bases and 0 bases, in that order; junction bases with no gene match: 4. CDR3 coding DNA: TGTGCCAGCAGCTTAAGTTGGGACAGCTCCTACAATGAGCAGTTCTTC. Residues: CASSLSWDSSYNEQFF.

This clone appeared a single time. The chain uses TRBV7-3 and TRBJ2-5; D might be TRBD1 (6 bases). V was pared by 0 bases and J by 2 bases, with 16 bases between. CDR3 length: 17 residues. The germline V gene has CDR1 SGHTA and CDR2 FQGTGA. DNA of the CDR3: TGTGCCAGCAGCTTAACGGGCAGTTCGACAGGTCAAGAGACCCAGTACTTC. It encodes CASSLTGSSTGQETQYF.

V usage is TRBV29-1 and J usage is TRBJ1-3; a possible D gene is TRBD1 (6 bases). The CDR3 has 14 residues. The V end lost 0 bases, the J end lost 1 base, and 7 bases lay between the germline ends. Germline-derived CDR1 and CDR2 are SQVTM and ANQGSEA. The CDR3 DNA reads as TGCAGCGTTGAAGACAGGGGATCTGGAAACACCATATATTTT. Encoded protein: CSVEDRGSGNTIYF.

This clone was counted once. V usage is TRBV2 and J usage is TRBJ2-1; 11 nucleotides match TRBD2. Trimming at V came to 6 bases and at J to 4 bases, leaving 5 bases not matched to a gene. The CDR3 length is 15 residues. Germline CDR1 is SNHLY and CDR2 is FYNNEI. The CDR3 here is CASSIAGGIYNEQFF. CDR3 DNA sequence: TGTGCCAGCAGCATAGCGGGAGGGATATACAATGAGCAGTTCTTC.

The chain uses TRBV9 and TRBJ1-5; TRBD1 agrees at 11 bases. Germline CDR1 is SGDLS and CDR2 is YYNGEE. CDR3 length equals 15 residues. V shed 4 bases, J shed 2 bases, and the junction held 2 bases outside the gene matches. The CDR3 DNA is TGTGCCAGCAGCCGGACAGGGGGCGGCAATCAGCCCCAGCATTTT. Its protein is CASSRTGGGNQPQHF.

The gene calls are TRBV5-4 and TRBJ2-7, with D tentatively TRBD2 (6 bases). The CDR3 has 14 amino acids. Per the germline V gene, CDR1 is SGHNT and CDR2 is YYREEE (reference sequence). With 2 bases removed from V and 5 bases from J, the gap between germline ends came to 14 bases. The DNA of the CDR3 is TGTGCCAGCAGCTTACCGGGAGACGGAAACGAGCAGTACTTC. Residues: CASSLPGDGNEQYF.

CDR3 region: CASSLQGRTDTQYF. CDR3 bases: TGTGCCAGCAGTTTACAGGGGAGGACAGATACGCAGTATTTT. The chain combines TRBV6-4 with TRBJ2-3; the D gene is possibly TRBD1 (7 bases). Germline CDR1 and CDR2: MRHNA and SNTAGT. Trimming cost V 5 bases and J 3 bases, with 12 bases left between them. The CDR3 sequence is 14 residues long.

The chain recombines TRBV5-5 with TRBJ2-7; the match to TRBD2 covers 8 bases. The CDR3 sequence is 14 residues long. V trimming: 4 bases; J trimming: 3 bases; junction bases outside the gene matches: 6. Germline CDR1 reads SGHKS; CDR2 reads YYEKEE (reference sequence). The CDR3 loop reads CASSPLAGLYEQYF. In DNA form, the CDR3 reads TGTGCCAGCAGCCCTCTAGCGGGCCTCTACGAGCAGTACTTC.

The chain is built from TRBV7-2 and TRBJ2-1; no reliable D call. In germline, CDR1 is SGHTA, CDR2 FQGNSA. The CDR3 totals 13 residues. The V end lost 4 bases, the J end lost 7 bases, and 11 bases lay between the germline ends. The CDR3 DNA reads as TGTGCCAGCAGCTGGCGTGCACTAAATGAGCAGTTCTTC. Translation gives CASSWRALNEQFF.

The chain uses TRBV27 and TRBJ2-7, with D hard to call. Germline V gives CDR1 MNHEY, CDR2 SMNVEV (reference sequence). V shed 4 bases and J shed 4 bases, with 11 bases lying between them. The CDR3 is made up of 13 amino acids. CDR3 region: CASSSQYGYEQYF. The CDR3 DNA reads as TGTGCCAGCAGTTCCCAATACGGTTACGAGCAGTACTTC.

V usage is TRBV28 and J usage is TRBJ1-5; D remains ambiguous. This CDR3 is built from 13 residues. Germline-derived CDR1 and CDR2 are MDHEN and SYDVKM. Trimming removed 8 bases from V and 3 bases from J, with 11 bases in between. The CDR3 sequence: CASLRQVNQPQHF. CDR3 bases: TGTGCCAGCCTTCGACAAGTCAATCAGCCCCAGCATTTT.

This clone was seen only a few times. The V call is TRBV6-6, the J call TRBJ2-1, with 7 bases matching TRBD2. The germline gives CDR1 MNHNY, CDR2 SVGAGI (reference sequence). The J segment lost 9 bases and the V segment lost 2 bases, leaving 4 bases of the junction unmatched. The CDR3 covers 13 residues. CDR3 sequence: CASSYIASGEQFF. In nucleotides, the CDR3 is TGTGCCAGCAGTTACATCGCTAGCGGTGAGCAGTTCTTC.

The CDR3 protein is CAISEDFVEQYF. As DNA, the CDR3 is TGTGCCATCAGTGAAGACTTCGTCGAGCAGTACTTC. V is TRBV10-3 and J is TRBJ2-7, with D uncertain. Per germline, CDR1 ENHRY and CDR2 SYGVKD. The CDR3 sequence is 12 residues long. V was shortened by 3 bases and J by 6 bases, with 9 bases between the two germline ends.

The J gene is TRBJ2-1, the V gene TRBV24-1; 15 nucleotides agree with TRBD2. Germline V gene sequence: CDR1 KGHDR, CDR2 SFDVKD. The CDR3 has 18 amino acids. Unmatched junction bases numbered 5, after V lost 3 bases and J lost 3 bases. CDR3 DNA: TGTGCCACCAGTGATCCTGGGACTAGCGGGAGGCTCTACAATGAGCAGTTCTTC. Translation: CATSDPGTSGRLYNEQFF.

The chain combines TRBV27 with TRBJ1-2; 7 positions agree with TRBD1. V lost 8 bases to trimming and J lost 1 base; unmatched junction nucleotides: 4. The CDR3 runs 13 residues. Germline V lookup: CDR1 MNHEY, CDR2 SMNVEV (reference sequence). The CDR3 spells CASWTGHNYGYTF. Written as DNA, the CDR3 is TGTGCCAGCTGGACAGGCCATAACTATGGCTACACCTTC.

The V gene is TRBV29-1, the J gene TRBJ1-4; D gene uncertain. Trimming stripped 6 bases from V and 0 bases from J, with 5 bases between. The CDR3 sequence is 12 residues long. The germline CDR1 and CDR2 sequences are SQVTM and ANQGSEA. DNA of the CDR3: TGCAGCGTGGTAGCAACTAATGAAAAACTGTTTTTT. Translated, it gives CSVVATNEKLFF. Combining the CDR3 with reference TRBV29-1 and TRBJ1-4 gives the whole variable domain SAVISQKPSRDICQRGTSLTIQCQVDSQVTMMFWYRQQPGQSLTLIATANQGSEATYESGFVIDKFPISRPNLTFSTLTVSNMSPEDSSIYLCSVVATNEKLFFGSGTQLSVL.